Listed here are 5 T cell receptor beta chains from one sample, sequenced in a study of blood T cell repertoires in COVID-19. Measured with immunoSEQ multiplex PCR; TCRdb has only the in-frame clones, and not every one. The repertoire has roughly 50,000 clones, roughly 90% of them found once; the top ten carry 3% to 5%. The specimen was peripheral blood. The source is a man aged 45-65 years with acute or convalescent COVID-19.

With respect to this clone: The sample has other DNA sequences that encode this CDR3 too. The CDR3 spells CASSIDRGDTQYF. The CDR3 nucleotides are TGTGCCAGTAGTATAGACAGGGGAGATACGCAGTATTTT. The chain employs TRBV19 and TRBJ2-3; the D gene is possibly TRBD1 (6 bases). The germline V gene has CDR1 LNHDA and CDR2 SQIVND (reference sequence). Trimming cost V 0 bases and J 5 bases, with 6 bases left between them. The CDR3 has 13 residues.

This CDR3 reads CASSYSGLALVNEQFF. In DNA, the CDR3 is TGTGCCAGCAGTTACTCAGGACTAGCGTTAGTCAATGAGCAGTTCTTC. The gene calls are TRBV6-2 or TRBV6-3 and TRBJ2-1; the match to TRBD2 covers 9 bases. V trimming: 0 bases; J trimming: 6 bases; junction bases outside the gene matches: 6. Germline CDR1 reads MNHEY; CDR2 reads SVGEGT. The CDR3 sequence is 16 residues long.

V usage is TRBV30 and J usage is TRBJ2-3, with 11 bases identical to TRBD1. The trim removed 7 bases at V and 4 bases at J, leaving 10 bases unmatched. The CDR3 contains 15 residues. The germline V gene has CDR1 GTSNPN and CDR2 SVGIG (reference sequence). CDR3 amino acids: CASQLPGQGADTQYF. In DNA, the CDR3 is TGTGCCTCGCAACTTCCGGGACAGGGGGCAGATACGCAGTATTTT.

V gene TRBV6-6 combines with J gene TRBJ1-5, with a weak D call TRBD1 (6 bases). V lost 7 bases to trimming and J lost 2 bases, with 15 bases between them. The germline CDR1 and CDR2 sequences are MNHNY and SVGAGI (reference sequence). The CDR3 extends over 15 amino acids. This chain's CDR3 is CASIDPAGGNQPQHF. DNA for the CDR3: TGTGCCAGCATCGACCCCGCAGGGGGCAATCAGCCCCAGCATTTT.

The chain joins TRBV9 to TRBJ2-1; a weak D match, TRBD1 (5 bases). V gave up 3 bases and J gave up 9 bases, with 10 bases separating them. The CDR3 sequence is 12 residues long. CDR1 SGDLS and CDR2 YYNGEE come from the germline V gene. CDR3 sequence reads: CASSAQGLEQFF. As DNA, the CDR3 is TGTGCCAGCAGCGCTCAGGGCCTTGAGCAGTTCTTC.